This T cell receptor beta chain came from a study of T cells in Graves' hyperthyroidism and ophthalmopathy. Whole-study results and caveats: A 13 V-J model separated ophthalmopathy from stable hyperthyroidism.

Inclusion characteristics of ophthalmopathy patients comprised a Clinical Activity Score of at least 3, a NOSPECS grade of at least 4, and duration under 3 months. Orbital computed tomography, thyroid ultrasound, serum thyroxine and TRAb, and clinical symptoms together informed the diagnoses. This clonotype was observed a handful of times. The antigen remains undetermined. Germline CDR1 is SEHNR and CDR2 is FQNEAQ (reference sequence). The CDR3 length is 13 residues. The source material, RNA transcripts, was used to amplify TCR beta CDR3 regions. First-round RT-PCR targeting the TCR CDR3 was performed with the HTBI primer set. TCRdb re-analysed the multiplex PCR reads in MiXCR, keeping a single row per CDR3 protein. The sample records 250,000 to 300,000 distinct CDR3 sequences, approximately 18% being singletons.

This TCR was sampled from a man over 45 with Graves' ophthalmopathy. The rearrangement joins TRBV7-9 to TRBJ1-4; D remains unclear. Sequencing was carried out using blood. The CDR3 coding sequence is TGTGCTTCCGGGAGGGCTAATAATGAAAAACTGTTTTTT. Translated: CASGRANNEKLFF.